The text below deals with one T cell receptor (beta chain). The antigen remains undetermined. The CDR3 has 15 residues. The germline CDR1 and CDR2 sequences are LNHDA and SQIVND (reference sequence). The V gene lost 5 bases and the J gene lost 2 bases, with 16 bases spanning the gap. TCRdb keeps only in-frame clones here, not all; method: immunoSEQ multiplex PCR. This table has roughly 160,000 clones, around nine tenths appearing once. The data originate from a study of T cell responses to AZD1222 COVID-19 vaccine. Study results and caveats: Donor demographics were predominantly white British with a female majority; clonal diversity may be underestimated.

This TCR was recovered from an adult in good health. Sequencing used peripheral blood, obtained on day 0 of AZD1222 vaccination. The V gene is TRBV19, the J gene TRBJ2-7, with D maybe TRBD1 (6 bases). CDR3 in DNA: TGTGCCAGTAGTCAACCGGGACAAGTAGCCTACGAGCAGTACTTC. Protein: CASSQPGQVAYEQYF.